This T cell receptor (beta chain) was recovered during a study of CD4+ T cells in melanoma. Study outcomes and limitations: Neoantigen-specific CD4+ T cells in melanoma reportedly had diverse differentiation states. A reported correlation linked neoantigen-specific CD4+ T cells to CD8+, macrophage and B cell function.

CDR1 SGHTA and CDR2 FQGNSA come from the germline V gene. The germline V and J ends were trimmed by 7 bases and 9 bases, with 19 bases remaining between them. CDR3 length equals 14 residues. A word on this clone: The antigen is unknown.

Only in-frame clones appear in the TCRdb table, and some are missing; sequencing was by immunoSEQ multiplex PCR. The sample shows 90,000 to 130,000 clones, 92% of them seen only once. Material for sequencing was peripheral blood. The V gene is TRBV7-2, the J gene TRBJ2-1; no clear D gene. This receptor was identified in a human donor with melanoma. In DNA form, the CDR3 reads TGTGCCAGCAACAATAGAGAACGACGGGCTGAGCAGTTCTTC. It codes for CASNNRERRAEQFF.